A selection of T cell receptor beta chains follows, all from one sample in a study of shared clonotypes between healthy human individuals. Assay used: immunoSEQ multiplex PCR; TCRdb lists only in-frame clones, some missing. The sample records about 2.3 million clones, around 90% being singletons. The sequencing sample was made of naive CD4+ T cells from PBMCs. Every receptor here comes from a man aged 18 to 29 in good health. Some clones in this sample may be carry-over from other donors' samples. Both conserved end residues are part of each CDR3. The D gene is left open where the match is weak. Clone size is not always given. Where it is, it says once, few, many or a class for expanded clones.

>TRBV27|NA|once|TRBJ2-3
TGTGCCAGCAGTCCGAAGGGGGGAAGGGCAGATACGCAGTATTTT
CASSPKGGRADTQYF
>TRBV5-5|NA|once|TRBJ1-2
TGTGCCAGCAGCTCAAAGGACGGCTACACCTTC
CASSSKDGYTF
>TRBV14|NA|NA|TRBJ1-1
TGTGCCAGCAGCCAAGTCGGCAGCCCGAACACTGAAGCTTTCTTT
CASSQVGSPNTEAFF
>TRBV7-9|NA|NA|TRBJ2-1
TGTGCCAGCAGCGCCACTGCTTACAATGAGCAGTTCTTC
CASSATAYNEQFF
>TRBV28|NA|NA|TRBJ2-5
TGTGCCGGAGGGGCAGGGGGTGGAGAGACCCAGTACTTC
CAGGAGGGETQYF
>TRBV7-2|TRBD2|NA|TRBJ2-1
TGTGCCAGCAGCTTCTCTCCTAGCGGGTCATACAATGAGCAGTTCTTC
CASSFSPSGSYNEQFF
>TRBV19|NA|NA|TRBJ1-1
TGTGCCAGCACAAACCAGGTCGCGAACACTGAAGCTTTCTTT
CASTNQVANTEAFF
>TRBV5-1|NA|NA|TRBJ2-7
TGCGCCAGCAGCTTGTTTGGGACTCAATTCTACGAGCAGTACTTC
CASSLFGTQFYEQYF
>TRBV5-1|NA|NA|TRBJ1-5
TGCGCCAGCAGCTTGGGGGAAGGGAATCAGCCCCAGCATTTT
CASSLGEGNQPQHF
>TRBV15|NA|NA|TRBJ1-1
TGTGCCACCAGCAGAGTTTTTTACGGGAACACTGAAGCTTTCTTT
CATSRVFYGNTEAFF
>TRBV7-6|TRBD1|NA|TRBJ1-5
TGTGCCAGCAGCTTAGAGGACAGGAGCAATCAGCCCCAGCATTTT
CASSLEDRSNQPQHF
>TRBV9|NA|NA|TRBJ1-1
TGTGCCAGCAGCGTAGGGGTTTCTACCATGAACACTGAAGCTTTCTTT
CASSVGVSTMNTEAFF
>TRBV19|TRBD2|once|TRBJ2-7
TGTGCCAGTGCCCGGGGACTAGCGGGGAGCTCCTACGAGCAGTACTTC
CASARGLAGSSYEQYF
>TRBV14|TRBD1|NA|TRBJ1-2
TGTGCCAGCAGCCAAGCGTGGACAGGGACGACCTACACCTTC
CASSQAWTGTTYTF
>TRBV27|NA|NA|TRBJ2-7
TGTGCCAGCACCCAAAGGTCGGGGGGCCTGAGCTCCTACGAGCAGTACTTC
CASTQRSGGLSSYEQYF
>TRBV28|NA|NA|TRBJ2-3
TGTGCCAGCAGTTTTACGCGTACTAAGGGAGATACGCAGTATTTT
CASSFTRTKGDTQYF
>TRBV2|NA|NA|TRBJ2-7
TGTGCCAGCAGTGTATCCTACGAGCAGTACTTC
CASSVSYEQYF
>TRBV2|NA|NA|TRBJ1-6
TGTGCCAGCAGTCTCCCAGCCAGGGAAGCCTCACCCCTCCACTTT
CASSLPAREASPLHF
>TRBV15|NA|NA|TRBJ1-2
TGTGCCACCAGCAGGGGAATAGACCGACTCAACCGTTTTAACTATGGCTACACCTTC
CATSRGIDRLNRFNYGYTF
>TRBV18|TRBD1|few|TRBJ1-1
TGTGCCAGCTCACCCGGACAGGACACTGAAGCTTTCTTT
CASSPGQDTEAFF
>TRBV15|TRBD2|NA|TRBJ2-1
TGTGCCACCAGCAGAGCTGCGACTAGCGGGGACCTAAAGCTCTTC
CATSRAATSGDLKLF
>TRBV27|NA|NA|TRBJ1-1
TGTGCCAGCAGTCGGGGACGGGGGTTGGACACTGAAGCTTTCTTT
CASSRGRGLDTEAFF
>TRBV7-3|NA|NA|TRBJ2-2
TGTGCCAGCAGCTTACTGGGCAGGAACACCGGGGAGCTGTTTTTT
CASSLLGRNTGELFF
>TRBV4-1|NA|NA|TRBJ1-2
TGCGCCAGCAGCCAAGCAAGGGGCAACTATGGCTACACCTTC
CASSQARGNYGYTF
>TRBV6-5|TRBD1|NA|TRBJ2-7
TGTGCCAGCAGGGAACGGACAGGGTATTCCTACGAGCAGTACTTC
CASRERTGYSYEQYF
>TRBV29-1|NA|NA|TRBJ2-3
TGCAGCACCGTACGAGCGGCTACGCAGTATTTT
CSTVRAATQYF
>TRBV28|TRBD1|NA|TRBJ2-3
TGTGCCAGCAGACGACCGGCAGGACAGGGAGGAGATACGCAGTATTTT
CASRRPAGQGGDTQYF
>TRBV5-1|NA|NA|TRBJ2-5
TGCGCCAGCAGATCACCTGTGGGGACCCAGTACTTC
CASRSPVGTQYF
>TRBV5-1|TRBD1|NA|TRBJ2-3
TGCGCCAGCAGCTTTCCGGGACAGAGCACAGATACGCAGTATTTT
CASSFPGQSTDTQYF
>TRBV4-1|NA|NA|TRBJ1-3
TGCGCCAGCAGCCAAGAATGGTTGAGGTTCTCTGGAAACACCATATATTTT
CASSQEWLRFSGNTIYF
>TRBV5-1|NA|NA|TRBJ2-3
TGCGCCAGCAGCTTGGCCGGCCCCAACACAGATACGCAGTATTTT
CASSLAGPNTDTQYF
>TRBV9|TRBD2|NA|TRBJ2-3
TGTGCCAGCAGTGCCGGGACTAGCGGGAACACAGATACGCAGTATTTT
CASSAGTSGNTDTQYF
>TRBV19|NA|NA|TRBJ2-4
TGTGCCAGTACCAGTACCGGGTCCCTGGGCAAAAACATTCAGTACTTC
CASTSTGSLGKNIQYF
>TRBV28|NA|NA|TRBJ2-7
TGTGCCAGCAGTTGGCCCGGGGTCCTTTACGAGCAGTACTTC
CASSWPGVLYEQYF
>TRBV5-1|NA|once|TRBJ2-2
TGCGCCAGCAGCCCTTCGTCAGGGAGCGCGAACACCGGGGAGCTGTTTTTT
CASSPSSGSANTGELFF
>TRBV27|NA|NA|TRBJ1-1
TGTGCCAGCAGTCCTCCGGGGGGCAACACTGAAGCTTTCTTT
CASSPPGGNTEAFF
>TRBV6-1|NA|once|TRBJ2-3
TGTGCCAGCAGTTCGGCCGGGGCCACAGATACGCAGTATTTT
CASSSAGATDTQYF
>TRBV6-5|TRBD1|NA|TRBJ1-4
TGTGCCAGCAGTTACTCCCGACAGGGTCGGGAAAAACTGTTTTTT
CASSYSRQGREKLFF
>TRBV28|NA|NA|TRBJ2-7
TGTGCCAGCAGTCCAGCAGGGATAACCTACGAGCAGTACTTC
CASSPAGITYEQYF
>TRBV30|NA|once|TRBJ2-5
TGTGCCTGGAGTGTAACGGCGGAGACCCAGTACTTC
CAWSVTAETQYF
>TRBV15|NA|NA|TRBJ2-7
TGTGCCACCAGCAGAGAAGTGACAGGCTCCTACGAGCAGTACTTC
CATSREVTGSYEQYF
>TRBV6-6|TRBD2|NA|TRBJ2-2
TGTGCCAGCAGTTACTCGACTAGCCTCAACACCGGGGAGCTGTTTTTT
CASSYSTSLNTGELFF
>TRBV9|NA|NA|TRBJ1-4
TGTGCCAGCAGCGTAGATGGGGGCGGAGATGAAAAACTGTTTTTT
CASSVDGGGDEKLFF
>TRBV7-2|TRBD1|NA|TRBJ2-3
TGTGCCAGCAGCTTAAGAACAGGGGCCCCCACAGATACGCAGTATTTT
CASSLRTGAPTDTQYF
>TRBV6-4|TRBD1|NA|TRBJ1-2
TGTGCCAGCAGAAGACAGGGGGCGAGTGGCTACACCTTC
CASRRQGASGYTF